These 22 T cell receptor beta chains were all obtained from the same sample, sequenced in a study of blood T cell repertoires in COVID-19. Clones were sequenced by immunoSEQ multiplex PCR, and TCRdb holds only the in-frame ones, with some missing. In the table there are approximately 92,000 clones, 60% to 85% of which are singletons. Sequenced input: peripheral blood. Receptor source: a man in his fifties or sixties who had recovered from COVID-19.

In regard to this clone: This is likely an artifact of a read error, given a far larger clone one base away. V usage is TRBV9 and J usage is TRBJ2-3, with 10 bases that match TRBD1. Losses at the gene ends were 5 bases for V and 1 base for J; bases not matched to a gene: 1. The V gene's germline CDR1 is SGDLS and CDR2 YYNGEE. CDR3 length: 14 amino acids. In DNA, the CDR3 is TGTGCCAGCAGTGGGACAGGGGGCACAGATACGCAGTATTTT. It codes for CASSGTGGTDTQYF.

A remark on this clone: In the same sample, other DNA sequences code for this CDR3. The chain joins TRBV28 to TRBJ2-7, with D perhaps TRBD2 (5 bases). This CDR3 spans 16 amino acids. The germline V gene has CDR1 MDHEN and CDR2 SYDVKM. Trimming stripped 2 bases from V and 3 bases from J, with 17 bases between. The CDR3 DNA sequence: TGTGCCAGCAGTTTAAACGGAGGTAGTGTAATCTACGAGCAGTACTTC. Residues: CASSLNGGSVIYEQYF.

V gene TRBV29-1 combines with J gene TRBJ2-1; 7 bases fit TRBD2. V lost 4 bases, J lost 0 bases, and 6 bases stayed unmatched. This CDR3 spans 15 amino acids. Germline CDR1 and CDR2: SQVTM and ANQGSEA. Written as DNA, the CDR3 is TGCAGCGTTGTGGGGGGGTCCCTCTCCTACAATGAGCAGTTCTTC. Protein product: CSVVGGSLSYNEQFF.

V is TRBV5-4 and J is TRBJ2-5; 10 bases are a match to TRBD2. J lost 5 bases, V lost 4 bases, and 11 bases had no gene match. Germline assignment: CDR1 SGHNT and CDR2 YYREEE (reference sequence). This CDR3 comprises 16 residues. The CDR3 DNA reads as TGTGCCAGCAGCGCTACGAGCGGGAGGGCCTATGAGACCCAGTACTTC. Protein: CASSATSGRAYETQYF.

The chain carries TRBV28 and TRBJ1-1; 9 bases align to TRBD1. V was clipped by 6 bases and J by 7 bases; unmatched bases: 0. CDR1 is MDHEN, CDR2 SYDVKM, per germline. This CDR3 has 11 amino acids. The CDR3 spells CASRGQGEAFF. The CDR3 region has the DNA TGTGCCAGCAGGGGACAGGGTGAAGCTTTCTTT.

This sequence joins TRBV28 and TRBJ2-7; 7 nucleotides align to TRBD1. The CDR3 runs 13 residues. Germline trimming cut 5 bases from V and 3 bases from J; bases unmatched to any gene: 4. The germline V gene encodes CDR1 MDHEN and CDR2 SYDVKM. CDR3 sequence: CASSQGVYYEQYF. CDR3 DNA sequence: TGTGCCAGCAGTCAGGGGGTTTACTACGAGCAGTACTTC. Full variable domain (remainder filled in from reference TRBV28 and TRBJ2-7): DVKVTQSSRYLVKRTGEKVFLECVQDMDHENMFWYRQDPGLGLRLIYFSYDVKMKEKGDIPEGYSVSREKKERFSLILESASTNQTSMYLCASSQGVYYEQYFGPGTRLTVT.

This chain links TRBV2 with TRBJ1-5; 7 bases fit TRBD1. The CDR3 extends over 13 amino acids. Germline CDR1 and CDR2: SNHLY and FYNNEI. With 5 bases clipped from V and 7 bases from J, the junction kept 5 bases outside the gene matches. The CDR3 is CASSLRGVQPQHF. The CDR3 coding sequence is TGTGCCAGCAGTCTCAGGGGGGTCCAGCCCCAGCATTTT.

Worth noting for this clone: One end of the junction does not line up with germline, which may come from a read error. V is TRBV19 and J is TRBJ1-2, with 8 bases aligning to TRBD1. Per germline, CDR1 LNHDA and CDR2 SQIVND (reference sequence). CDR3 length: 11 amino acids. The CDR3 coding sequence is TGTGCCAGTAGTTCCGGACAGGGAGAGTTCTTC. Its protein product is CASSSGQGEFF.

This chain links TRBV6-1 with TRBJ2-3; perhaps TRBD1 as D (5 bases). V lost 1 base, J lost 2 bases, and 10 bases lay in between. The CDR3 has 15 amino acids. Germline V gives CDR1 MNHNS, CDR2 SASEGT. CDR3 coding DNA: TGTGCCAGCAGTGAAGGCGGACATAACACAGATACGCAGTATTTT. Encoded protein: CASSEGGHNTDTQYF.

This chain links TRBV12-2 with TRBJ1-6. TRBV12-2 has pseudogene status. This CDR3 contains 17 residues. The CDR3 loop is CASRLARAFSGSSPLHF. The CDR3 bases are TGTGCAAGTCGCTTAGCGCGGGCCTTTTCTGGGAGTTCACCCCTCCACTTT.

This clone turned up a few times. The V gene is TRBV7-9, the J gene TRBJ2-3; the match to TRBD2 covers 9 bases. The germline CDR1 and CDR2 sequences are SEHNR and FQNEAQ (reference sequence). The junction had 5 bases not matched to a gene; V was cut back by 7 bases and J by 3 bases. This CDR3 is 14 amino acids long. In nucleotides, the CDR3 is TGTGCCAGCATGGCGGGAGGGCTAACAGATACGCAGTATTTT. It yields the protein CASMAGGLTDTQYF.

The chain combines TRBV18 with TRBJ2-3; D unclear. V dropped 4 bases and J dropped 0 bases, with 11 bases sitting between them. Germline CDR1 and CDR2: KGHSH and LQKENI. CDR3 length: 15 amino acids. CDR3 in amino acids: CASSLGISSTDTQYF. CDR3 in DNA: TGTGCCAGCTCACTGGGCATATCTAGCACAGATACGCAGTATTTT.

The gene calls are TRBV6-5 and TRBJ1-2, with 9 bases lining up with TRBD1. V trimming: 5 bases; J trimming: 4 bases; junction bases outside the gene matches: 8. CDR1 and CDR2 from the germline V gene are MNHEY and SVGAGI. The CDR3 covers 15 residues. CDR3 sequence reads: CASSPPGQGVYGYTF. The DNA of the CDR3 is TGTGCCAGCAGTCCCCCGGGACAGGGAGTCTATGGCTACACCTTC.

The CDR3 nucleotides read TGTGCCAGCAGTTCCGGGACAGGGGCACCTTATGGCTACACCTTC. Translating it yields CASSSGTGAPYGYTF. The chain uses TRBV5-4 and TRBJ1-2; 10 bases agree with TRBD1. The germline V gene has CDR1 SGHNT and CDR2 YYREEE (reference sequence). This CDR3 spans 15 amino acids. Germline trimming cut 5 bases from V and 5 bases from J; bases unmatched to any gene: 9.

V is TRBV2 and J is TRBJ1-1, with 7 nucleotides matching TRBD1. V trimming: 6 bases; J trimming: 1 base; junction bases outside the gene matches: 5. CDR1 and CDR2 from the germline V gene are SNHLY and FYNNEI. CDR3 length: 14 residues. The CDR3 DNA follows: TGTGCCAGCAGGTACGACAGGGAGAACACTGAAGCTTTCTTT. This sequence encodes CASRYDRENTEAFF.

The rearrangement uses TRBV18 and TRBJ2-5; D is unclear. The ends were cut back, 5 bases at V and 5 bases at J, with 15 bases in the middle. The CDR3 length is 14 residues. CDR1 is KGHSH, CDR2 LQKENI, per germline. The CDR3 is CASSADKREETQYF. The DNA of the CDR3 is TGTGCCAGCTCAGCAGACAAGAGAGAGGAGACCCAGTACTTC.

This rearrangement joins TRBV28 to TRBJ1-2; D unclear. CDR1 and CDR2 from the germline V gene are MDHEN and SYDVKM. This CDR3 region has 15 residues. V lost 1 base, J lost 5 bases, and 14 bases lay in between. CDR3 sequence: CASSLYGSVGYGYTF. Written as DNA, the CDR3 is TGTGCCAGCAGTTTATACGGGTCCGTAGGTTATGGCTACACCTTC.

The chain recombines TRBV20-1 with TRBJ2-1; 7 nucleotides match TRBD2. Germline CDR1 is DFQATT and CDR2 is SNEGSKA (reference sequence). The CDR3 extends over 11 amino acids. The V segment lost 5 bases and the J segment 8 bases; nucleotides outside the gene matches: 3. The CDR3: CSAGTTDEQFF. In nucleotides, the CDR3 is TGCAGTGCTGGGACTACCGATGAGCAGTTCTTC.

In nucleotides, the CDR3 is TGTGCCAGCAGCTACACCGGGACAGGGTTTTCACCCCTCCACTTT. Translating gives CASSYTGTGFSPLHF. The chain recombines TRBV7-2 with TRBJ1-6; 9 bases align to TRBD1. The CDR3 is 15 amino acids. V lost 4 bases and J lost 9; bases outside the gene matches: 7. Germline V gene data show CDR1 as SGHTA and CDR2 as FQGNSA.

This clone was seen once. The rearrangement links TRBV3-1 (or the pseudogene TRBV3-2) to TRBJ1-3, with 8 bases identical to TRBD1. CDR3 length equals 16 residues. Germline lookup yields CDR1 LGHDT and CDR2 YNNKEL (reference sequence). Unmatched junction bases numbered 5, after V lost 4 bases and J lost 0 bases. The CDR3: CASSPLTGGSGNTIYF. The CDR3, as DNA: TGTGCCAGCAGCCCATTAACAGGGGGCTCTGGAAACACCATATATTTT.

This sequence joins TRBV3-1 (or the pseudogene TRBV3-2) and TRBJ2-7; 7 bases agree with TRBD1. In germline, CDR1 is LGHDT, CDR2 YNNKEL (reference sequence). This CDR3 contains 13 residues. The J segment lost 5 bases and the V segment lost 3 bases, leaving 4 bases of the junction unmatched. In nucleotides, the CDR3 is TGTGCCAGCAGCCACTGGGACAGAAACGAGCAGTACTTC. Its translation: CASSHWDRNEQYF.

CDR3 amino acids: CASSVARANTGELFF. The CDR3 nucleotides are TGTGCCAGCAGTGTCGCCAGGGCAAACACCGGGGAGCTGTTTTTT. The chain couples TRBV2 to TRBJ2-2; possible D gene TRBD1, 5 bases. The CDR3 extends over 15 amino acids. Germline V gene sequence: CDR1 SNHLY, CDR2 FYNNEI. Deletions cut 4 bases from V and 2 bases from J, with 11 bases between.